A single sample gave rise to the 32 T cell receptor beta chains below, sequenced in a study of technical replicates of blood from several donors. Produced via immunoSEQ multiplex PCR; TCRdb's table is partial and in-frame only. The sample contains approximately 79,000 clones, roughly 93% of which appear only once. The sample was T cells isolated from PBMCs. Receptors originate from a human donor in good health.

In its sample, this clone was seen a few times. V is TRBV13 and J is TRBJ2-7; 7 bases line up with TRBD1. Germline assignment: CDR1 PRHDT and CDR2 FYEKMQ (reference sequence). Trimming removed 1 base from V and 6 bases from J; junction bases left unmatched: 9. The CDR3 runs 15 residues. CDR3 protein: CASSLETGFKGEQYF. The CDR3 region has the DNA TGTGCCAGCAGCTTAGAGACAGGGTTTAAGGGCGAGCAGTACTTC.

This chain connects TRBV30 to TRBJ2-6, with D tentatively TRBD1 (6 bases). This CDR3 contains 13 residues. The germline V gene has CDR1 GTSNPN and CDR2 SVGIG (reference sequence). V was cut by 7 bases and J by 2 bases, with 9 bases left in between. DNA for the CDR3: TGTGCCTATACAGGGACTGGGGCCAACGTCCTGACTTTC. This encodes CAYTGTGANVLTF.

The chain employs TRBV7-9 and TRBJ2-3; no clear D. The CDR3 runs 16 residues. V was cut by 2 bases and J by 0 bases, with 12 bases left in between. CDR1 SEHNR and CDR2 FQNEAQ come from the germline V gene (reference sequence). The CDR3: CASSLFWQKSTDTQYF. CDR3 bases: TGTGCCAGCAGCTTATTTTGGCAGAAAAGCACAGATACGCAGTATTTT.

This clone was observed a handful of times. CDR3 nucleotide sequence: TGTGCCTGGAGCCGGGAGACAGGGATGGCTTTCTTT. Translation gives CAWSRETGMAFF. This chain joins TRBV30 and TRBJ1-1, with 7 bases aligning to TRBD1. The CDR3 loop spans 12 amino acids. The V gene's germline CDR1 is GTSNPN and CDR2 SVGIG (reference sequence). Losses at the gene ends were 3 bases for V and 11 bases for J; bases not matched to a gene: 9.

In nucleotides, the CDR3 is TGTGCCATCAGTGAGGTCCTACAGGGAAAGGGACAGCCCCAGCATTTT. Encoded protein: CAISEVLQGKGQPQHF. The chain couples TRBV10-3 to TRBJ1-5, with D possibly matching TRBD1 (6 bases). The V gene's germline CDR1 is ENHRY and CDR2 SYGVKD. The CDR3 has 16 amino acids. Trimming left V 2 bases short and J 7 bases short, with 18 bases between.

V usage is TRBV25-1 and J usage is TRBJ2-1; 11 bases agree with TRBD2. CDR1 and CDR2 (germline): MGHDK, SYGVNS. This CDR3 has 16 amino acids. The trim removed 1 base at V and 7 bases at J, leaving 6 bases unmatched. The CDR3 DNA follows: TGTGCCAGCAGTGAATCCCGTGCTAGCGGGAGGAATGAGCAGTTCTTC. Amino acid sequence: CASSESRASGRNEQFF.

J is TRBJ2-7 and V is TRBV30; D is undetermined. Per the germline V gene, CDR1 is GTSNPN and CDR2 is SVGIG (reference sequence). The length of the CDR3 is 13 residues. V gave up 1 base and J gave up 0 bases, with 7 bases separating them. CDR3 sequence: CAWSEFSSYEQYF. In DNA, the CDR3 is TGTGCCTGGAGTGAATTCTCCTCCTACGAGCAGTACTTC.

This chain links TRBV5-1 with TRBJ2-1, with TRBD2 identical over 13 bases. Per germline, CDR1 SGHRS and CDR2 YFSETQ. J was trimmed by 9 bases and V by 4 bases; bases with no gene match: 7. This CDR3 has 15 residues. The CDR3 is CASSTRLAGGFEQFF. The DNA for the CDR3 is TGCGCCAGCAGCACGAGACTAGCGGGAGGTTTTGAGCAGTTCTTC.

The chain recombines TRBV28 with TRBJ1-1; TRBD1 matches at 8 bases. CDR3 size: 18 residues. CDR1 and CDR2 from the germline V gene are MDHEN and SYDVKM. J lost 0 bases, V lost 4 bases, and 13 bases had no gene match. The CDR3 spells CASSSYKHRQGMNTEAFF. DNA of the CDR3: TGTGCCAGCAGTTCCTATAAACATCGACAGGGGATGAACACTGAAGCTTTCTTT.

The chain carries TRBV29-1 and TRBJ1-1; TRBD1 matches 7 bases. In germline, CDR1 is SQVTM, CDR2 ANQGSEA. The CDR3 contains 14 residues. V was pared by 7 bases and J by 1 base, with 9 bases of the junction left unmatched. In DNA, the CDR3 is TGCAGCGCCCGAGAGGGGGCCACGAACACTGAAGCTTTCTTT. Protein product: CSAREGATNTEAFF.

This clone appeared a few times. This chain joins TRBV19 and TRBJ1-1, with a possible D match to TRBD1 (5 bases). The V gene lost 5 bases and the J gene lost 1 base, with 8 bases spanning the gap. Looked up from germline, CDR1 is LNHDA and CDR2 is SQIVND (reference sequence). The CDR3 length is 13 residues. The CDR3 DNA sequence: TGTGCCAGTAGTTGGACACCGAACACTGAAGCTTTCTTT. Protein: CASSWTPNTEAFF. The full variable domain, with the rest looked up from reference TRBV19 and TRBJ1-1, is DGGITQSPKYLFRKEGQNVTLSCEQNLNHDAMYWYRQDPGQGLRLIYYSQIVNDFQKGDIAEGYSVSREKKESFPLTVTSAQKNPTAFYLCASSWTPNTEAFFGQGTRLTVV.

The rearrangement uses TRBV13 and TRBJ2-7; D ambiguous. Germline CDR1 and CDR2: PRHDT and FYEKMQ (reference sequence). This CDR3 is 11 amino acids long. Trimming removed 5 bases from V and 2 bases from J, with 4 bases in between. CDR3 residues: CASSPTYEQYF. As DNA, the CDR3 is TGTGCCAGCAGCCCCACCTACGAGCAGTACTTC.

This sequence joins TRBV7-8 and TRBJ1-1; unclear D gene. CDR3 length: 15 amino acids. Per the germline V gene, CDR1 is SGHVS and CDR2 is FQNEAQ. V lost 2 bases, J lost 1 base, and 11 bases lay in between. The CDR3: CASSLRVYSNTEAFF. DNA of the CDR3: TGTGCCAGCAGCTTACGGGTATACTCGAACACTGAAGCTTTCTTT. Filled out from reference TRBV7-8 and TRBJ1-1, the complete variable domain reads GAGVSQSPRYKVAKRGQDVALRCDPISGHVSLFWYQQALGQGPEFLTYFQNEAQLDKSGLPSDRFFAERPEGSVSTLKIQRTQQEDSAVYLCASSLRVYSNTEAFFGQGTRLTVV.

The rearrangement links TRBV7-8 to TRBJ2-1, with unresolved D. This CDR3 contains 13 residues. The germline V and J ends were trimmed by 1 base and 9 bases, with 10 bases remaining between them. Germline values: CDR1 SGHVS, CDR2 FQNEAQ. CDR3 bases: TGTGCCAGCAGCTTAGGACTTCCCGTTGAGCAGTTCTTC. Translation: CASSLGLPVEQFF. Full variable domain (outside the CDR3, taken from reference TRBV7-8 and TRBJ2-1): GAGVSQSPRYKVAKRGQDVALRCDPISGHVSLFWYQQALGQGPEFLTYFQNEAQLDKSGLPSDRFFAERPEGSVSTLKIQRTQQEDSAVYLCASSLGLPVEQFFGPGTRLTVL.

CDR3 bases: TGTGCCAGCAGCTCCGGACTAGGGACCTACGAGCAGTACTTC. Translated: CASSSGLGTYEQYF. The chain links TRBV11-1 to TRBJ2-7; TRBD2 matches 7 bases. This CDR3 spans 14 amino acids. From germline, CDR1 is SGHAT and CDR2 FQDESV (reference sequence). V gave up 4 bases and J gave up 2 bases; unmatched junction bases: 5.

This chain links TRBV11-3 with TRBJ2-3; 9 bases line up with TRBD1. Losses at the gene ends were 3 bases for V and 6 bases for J; bases not matched to a gene: 7. Germline V gene lookup returns CDR1 SGHNT and CDR2 YENEEA. This CDR3 has 15 amino acids. The CDR3 DNA sequence: TGTGCCAGCAGCTTGCGTGGGACAGGGTCGGATACGCAGTATTTT. Its translation: CASSLRGTGSDTQYF.

V usage is TRBV2 and J usage is TRBJ2-1, with D maybe TRBD1 (5 bases). Trimming removed 5 bases from V and 10 bases from J, with 6 bases in between. Germline V gives CDR1 SNHLY, CDR2 FYNNEI. This CDR3 is 10 amino acids long. CDR3 protein: CASSNREQFF. CDR3 sequence (DNA): TGTGCCAGCAGTAACAGGGAGCAGTTCTTC.

The V gene is TRBV7-2, the J gene TRBJ1-2; perhaps TRBD1 as D (5 bases). CDR3 length: 14 residues. CDR1 and CDR2 (germline): SGHTA, FQGNSA. V gave up 3 bases and J gave up 5 bases, with 13 bases separating them. The CDR3 DNA is TGTGCCAGCAGCTTTTCTCAGGGATTATATGGCTACACCTTC. This encodes CASSFSQGLYGYTF.

This sequence joins TRBV28 and TRBJ2-3, with 11 nucleotides matching TRBD2. The germline gives CDR1 MDHEN, CDR2 SYDVKM. The junction had 6 bases not matched to a gene; V was cut back by 5 bases and J by 2 bases. The CDR3 contains 16 residues. The CDR3 DNA sequence: TGTGCCAGCAGTCCTCGACTAGCGGGGTTCACAGATACGCAGTATTTT. This gives the protein CASSPRLAGFTDTQYF.

V and J are TRBV5-1 and TRBJ2-2, with D tentatively TRBD2 (5 bases). CDR1 SGHRS and CDR2 YFSETQ come from the germline V gene. CDR3 length: 13 residues. Trimming left V 0 bases short and J 7 bases short, with 7 bases between. The CDR3 loop reads CASSLARGGELFF. CDR3 in DNA: TGCGCCAGCAGCTTGGCACGGGGCGGGGAGCTGTTTTTT.

The rearrangement links TRBV10-3 to TRBJ2-1; D might be TRBD1 (6 bases). This CDR3 has 16 residues. V gave up 0 bases and J gave up 10 bases, with 19 bases separating them. Germline V gene sequence: CDR1 ENHRY, CDR2 SYGVKD. For the CDR3, the DNA is TGTGCCATCAGTGAGTCTCGACAGGTACCCCTGGAGGAGCAGTTCTTC. The encoded protein is CAISESRQVPLEEQFF.

The J gene is TRBJ1-4, the V gene TRBV6-5, with TRBD1 matching 7 bases. This CDR3 is built from 15 residues. The V and J ends lost 0 bases and 6 bases, in that order; junction bases with no gene match: 4. Germline-derived CDR1 and CDR2 are MNHEY and SVGAGI. CDR3: CASSYSYRGHEKLFF. The CDR3 bases are TGTGCCAGCAGTTACTCTTACAGGGGTCATGAAAAACTGTTTTTT.

This sequence joins TRBV5-4 and TRBJ2-7; 8 nucleotides line up with TRBD2. CDR1 is SGHNT and CDR2 is YYREEE in the germline V gene (reference sequence). The J segment lost 5 bases and the V segment lost 3 bases, leaving 1 base of the junction unmatched. This CDR3 has 12 amino acids. The CDR3, as DNA: TGTGCCAGCAGCTCGGGGGGGAACGAGCAGTACTTC. This translates into CASSSGGNEQYF.

This clone has just one count. The chain uses TRBV15 and TRBJ1-4; 11 bases fit TRBD1. The V gene's germline CDR1 is LNHNV and CDR2 YYDKDF (reference sequence). This CDR3 is 14 amino acids long. V trimming: 5 bases; J trimming: 10 bases; junction bases outside the gene matches: 6. CDR3 in DNA: TGTGCCACCAGCGTAGGGACAGGGGGTGGAAAACTGTTTTTT. It specifies CATSVGTGGGKLFF.

Points on this clone: With a much larger clone just one base away, this may be a read error. The V gene is TRBV4-3, the J gene TRBJ2-6; D is perhaps TRBD2 (5 bases). The CDR3 totals 16 residues. Trimming cost V 1 base and J 0 bases, with 7 bases left between them. CDR1 and CDR2 from the germline V gene are LGHNA and YSLEER. In DNA, the CDR3 is TGCGCCAGCAGCCAAGTTGGGAGCTCTGGGGCCAACGTCCTGACTTTC. As protein: CASSQVGSSGANVLTF.

The J gene is TRBJ2-7, the V gene TRBV5-1, with a weak D call TRBD2 (6 bases). The V gene lost 1 base and the J gene lost 7 bases, with 15 bases spanning the gap. The CDR3 extends over 14 amino acids. Germline V CDR1 and CDR2: SGHRS, YFSETQ. Written as DNA, the CDR3 is TGCGCCAGCAGCTTGAGGCGGGGTCAAGTAGAGCAGTACTTC. Translating it yields CASSLRRGQVEQYF. Full variable domain (rest looked up from reference TRBV5-1 and TRBJ2-7): KAGVTQTPRYLIKTRGQQVTLSCSPISGHRSVSWYQQTPGQGLQFLFEYFSETQRNKGNFPGRFSGRQFSNSRSEMNVSTLELGDSALYLCASSLRRGQVEQYFGPGTRLTVT.

This rearrangement joins TRBV4-1 to TRBJ2-5, with TRBD1 as a possible D gene (5 bases). Germline CDR1 is MGHRA and CDR2 is YSYEKL. Trimming took 2 bases from V and 4 from J, leaving 17 bases between them. The CDR3 runs 16 residues. The DNA for the CDR3 is TGCGCCAGCAGCCAACCATCACAGGCTTTACGAGAGACCCAGTACTTC. The encoded protein is CASSQPSQALRETQYF.

CDR3 amino acids: CAISEGQGAQKRVNTEAFF. CDR3 bases: TGTGCCATCAGTGAGGGACAGGGGGCGCAAAAGAGAGTGAACACTGAAGCTTTCTTT. The chain is built from TRBV10-3 and TRBJ1-1; TRBD1 matches 11 bases. Per germline, CDR1 ENHRY and CDR2 SYGVKD. V lost 2 bases to trimming and J lost 0 bases; unmatched junction nucleotides: 11. The CDR3 consists of 19 residues.

The genes are TRBV4-1 and TRBJ1-3; 8 nucleotides match TRBD1. The CDR3 is 20 residues long. From germline, CDR1 is MGHRA and CDR2 YSYEKL. V was clipped by 1 base and J by 0 bases; unmatched bases: 14. The CDR3 nucleotides read TGCGCCAGCAGCCAAGTACCGGGGGGACAGGTCCTATTCTCTGGAAACACCATATATTTT. Translation: CASSQVPGGQVLFSGNTIYF.

This chain joins TRBV7-2 and TRBJ1-4, with 9 bases identical to TRBD1. Trimming took 5 bases from V and 13 from J; bases not matched to a gene: 8. The CDR3 loop spans 13 amino acids. Germline-derived CDR1 and CDR2 are SGHTA and FQGNSA. The CDR3 nucleotides read TGTGCCAGCAGCGCGGGACAGGGTACGGTACTGTTTTTT. Its protein is CASSAGQGTVLFF.

Only a few counts were recorded for this clone. V gene TRBV27 combines with J gene TRBJ2-7; D is uncertain. The V gene lost 6 bases and the J gene lost 2 bases, with 5 bases spanning the gap. This CDR3 has 11 amino acids. Germline CDR1 MNHEY, CDR2 SMNVEV (reference sequence). CDR3 nucleotides: TGTGCCAGCAGAGACACCTACGAGCAGTACTTC. Its translation is CASRDTYEQYF.

The chain has TRBV29-1 and TRBJ2-7, with a weak D call TRBD1 (5 bases). Trimming removed 6 bases at V and 3 bases at J, with 12 bases between. In germline, CDR1 is SQVTM, CDR2 ANQGSEA. This CDR3 comprises 12 residues. The CDR3 sequence: CSVVIDSYEQYF. The CDR3 bases are TGCAGCGTCGTAATTGACAGCTACGAGCAGTACTTC.